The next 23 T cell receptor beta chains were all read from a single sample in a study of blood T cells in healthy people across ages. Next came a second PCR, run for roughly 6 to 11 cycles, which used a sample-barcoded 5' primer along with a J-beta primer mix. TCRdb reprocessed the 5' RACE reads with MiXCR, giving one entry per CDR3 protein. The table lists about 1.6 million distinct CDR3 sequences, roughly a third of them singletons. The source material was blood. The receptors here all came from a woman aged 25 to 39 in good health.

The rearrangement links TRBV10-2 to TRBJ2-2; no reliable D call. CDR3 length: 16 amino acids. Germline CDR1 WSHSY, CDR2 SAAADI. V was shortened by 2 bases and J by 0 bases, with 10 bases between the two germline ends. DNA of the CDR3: TGCGCCAGCAGTGAGCCGCAAAACTCGAACACCGGGGAGCTGTTTTTT. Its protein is CASSEPQNSNTGELFF.

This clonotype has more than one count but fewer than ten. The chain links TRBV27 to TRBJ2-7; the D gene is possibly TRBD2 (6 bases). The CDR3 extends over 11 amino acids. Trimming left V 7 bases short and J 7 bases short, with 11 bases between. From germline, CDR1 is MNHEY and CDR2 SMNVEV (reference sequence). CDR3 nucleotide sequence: TGTGCCAGCACCTACGCGGGGGAGCAGTACTTC. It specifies CASTYAGEQYF.

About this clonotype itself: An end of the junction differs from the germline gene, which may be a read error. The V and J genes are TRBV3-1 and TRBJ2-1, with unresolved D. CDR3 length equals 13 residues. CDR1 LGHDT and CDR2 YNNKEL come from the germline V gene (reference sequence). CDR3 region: CAGSHRAVNEQFF. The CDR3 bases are TGTGCCGGCAGCCATCGGGCCGTGAATGAGCAGTTCTTC.

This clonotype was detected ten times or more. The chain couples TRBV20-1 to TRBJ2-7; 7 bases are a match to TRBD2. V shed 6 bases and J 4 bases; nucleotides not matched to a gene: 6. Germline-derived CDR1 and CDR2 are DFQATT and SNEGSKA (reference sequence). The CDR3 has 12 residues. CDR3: CSAHEGGYEQYF. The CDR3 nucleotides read TGCAGTGCCCACGAGGGAGGGTACGAGCAGTACTTC.

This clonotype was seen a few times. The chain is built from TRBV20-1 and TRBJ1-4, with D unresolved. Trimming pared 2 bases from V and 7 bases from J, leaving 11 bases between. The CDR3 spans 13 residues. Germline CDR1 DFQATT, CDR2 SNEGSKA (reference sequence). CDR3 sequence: CSARPGDVEKLFF. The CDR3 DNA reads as TGCAGTGCTAGACCGGGAGATGTTGAAAAACTGTTTTTT.

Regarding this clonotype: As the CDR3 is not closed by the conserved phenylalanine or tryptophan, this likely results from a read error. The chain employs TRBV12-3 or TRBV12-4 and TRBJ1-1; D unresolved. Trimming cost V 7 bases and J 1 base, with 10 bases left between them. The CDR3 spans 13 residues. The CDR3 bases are TGTGCCAGCATCCCGACGAGGAACACTGAAGCTTTCGTT. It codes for CASIPTRNTEAFV.

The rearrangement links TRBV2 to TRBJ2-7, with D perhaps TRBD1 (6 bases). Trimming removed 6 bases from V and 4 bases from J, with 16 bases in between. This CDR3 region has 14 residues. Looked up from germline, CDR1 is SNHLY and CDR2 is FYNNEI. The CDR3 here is CASREDSRGYEQYF. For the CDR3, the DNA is TGTGCCAGCAGGGAGGACAGCAGAGGGTACGAGCAGTACTTC.

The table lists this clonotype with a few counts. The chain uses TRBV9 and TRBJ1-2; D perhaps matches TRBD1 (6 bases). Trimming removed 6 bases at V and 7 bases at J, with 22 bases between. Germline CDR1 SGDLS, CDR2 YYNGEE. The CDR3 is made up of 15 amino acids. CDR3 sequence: CASTPGQLSYVGYTF. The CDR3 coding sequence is TGTGCCAGCACTCCTGGACAGCTCTCATACGTTGGCTACACCTTC.

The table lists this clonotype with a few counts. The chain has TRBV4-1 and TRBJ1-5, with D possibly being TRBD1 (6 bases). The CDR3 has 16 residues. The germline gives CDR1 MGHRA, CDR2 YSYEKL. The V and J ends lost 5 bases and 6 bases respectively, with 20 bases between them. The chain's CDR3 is CASSSSLPQGGQPQHF. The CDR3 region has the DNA TGCGCCAGCAGCTCCTCCCTACCGCAAGGGGGTCAGCCCCAGCATTTT.

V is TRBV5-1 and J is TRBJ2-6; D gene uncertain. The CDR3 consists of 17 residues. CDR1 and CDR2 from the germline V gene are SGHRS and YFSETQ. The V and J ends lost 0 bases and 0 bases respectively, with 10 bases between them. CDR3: CASSLENSRSGANVLTF. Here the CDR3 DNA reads TGCGCCAGCAGCTTGGAAAACTCCCGCTCTGGGGCCAACGTCCTGACTTTC.

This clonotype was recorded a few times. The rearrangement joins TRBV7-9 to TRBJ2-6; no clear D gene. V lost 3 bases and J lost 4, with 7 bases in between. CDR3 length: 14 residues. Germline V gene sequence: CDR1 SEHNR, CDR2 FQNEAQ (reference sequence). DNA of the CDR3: TGTGCCAGCAGCTTCTCTACGGGGGCCAACGTCCTGACTTTC. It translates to CASSFSTGANVLTF.

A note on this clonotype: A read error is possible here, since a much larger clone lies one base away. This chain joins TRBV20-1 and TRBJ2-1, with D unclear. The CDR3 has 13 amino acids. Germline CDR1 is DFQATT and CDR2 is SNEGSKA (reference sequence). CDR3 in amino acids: CSANHRAYSEQFF. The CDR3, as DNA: TGCAGTGCTAACCACAGAGCCTACAGTGAGCAGTTCTTC.

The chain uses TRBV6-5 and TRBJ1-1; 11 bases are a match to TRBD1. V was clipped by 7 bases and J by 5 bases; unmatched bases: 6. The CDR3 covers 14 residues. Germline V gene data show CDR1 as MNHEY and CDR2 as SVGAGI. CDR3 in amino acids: CASIIGQGATEAFF. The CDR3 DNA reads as TGTGCCAGCATCATTGGACAGGGGGCGACTGAAGCTTTCTTT.

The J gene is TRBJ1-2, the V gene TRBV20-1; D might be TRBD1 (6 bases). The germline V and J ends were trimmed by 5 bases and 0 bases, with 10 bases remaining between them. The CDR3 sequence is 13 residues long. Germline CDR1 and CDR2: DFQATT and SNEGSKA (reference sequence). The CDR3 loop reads CSAWDNSNYGYTF. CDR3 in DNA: TGCAGTGCTTGGGACAACTCTAACTATGGCTACACCTTC.

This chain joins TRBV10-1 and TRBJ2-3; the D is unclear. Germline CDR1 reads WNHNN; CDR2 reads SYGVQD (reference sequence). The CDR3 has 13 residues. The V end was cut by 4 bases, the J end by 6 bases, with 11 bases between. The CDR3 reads CASSVSRVDTQYF. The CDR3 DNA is TGCGCCAGCAGTGTTTCTAGGGTGGATACGCAGTATTTT.

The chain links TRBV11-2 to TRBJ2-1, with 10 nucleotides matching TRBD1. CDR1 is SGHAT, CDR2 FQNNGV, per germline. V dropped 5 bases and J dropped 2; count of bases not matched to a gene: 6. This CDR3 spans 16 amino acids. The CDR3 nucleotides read TGTGCCAGCAGCACGAGACAGGGGGCTGCCTACAATGAGCAGTTCTTC. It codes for CASSTRQGAAYNEQFF.

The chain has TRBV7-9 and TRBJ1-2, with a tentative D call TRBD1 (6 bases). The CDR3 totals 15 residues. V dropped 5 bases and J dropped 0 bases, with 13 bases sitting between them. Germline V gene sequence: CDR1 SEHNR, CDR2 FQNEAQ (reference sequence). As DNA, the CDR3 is TGTGCCAGCAGCCCGCGGACAGAAACTAACTATGGCTACACCTTC. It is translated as CASSPRTETNYGYTF.

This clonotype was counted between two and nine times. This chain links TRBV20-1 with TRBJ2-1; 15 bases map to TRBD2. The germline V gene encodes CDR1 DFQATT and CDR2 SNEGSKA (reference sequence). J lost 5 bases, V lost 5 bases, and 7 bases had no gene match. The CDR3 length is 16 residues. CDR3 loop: CSAYWTSGGAHNEQFF. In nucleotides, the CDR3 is TGCAGTGCTTACTGGACTAGCGGGGGGGCACACAATGAGCAGTTCTTC.

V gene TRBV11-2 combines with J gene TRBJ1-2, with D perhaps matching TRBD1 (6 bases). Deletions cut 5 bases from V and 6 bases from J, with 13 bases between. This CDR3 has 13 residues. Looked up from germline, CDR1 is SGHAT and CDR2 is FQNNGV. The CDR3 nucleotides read TGTGCCAGCAGCCCATCAGGGGATGATGGCTACACCTTC. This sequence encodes CASSPSGDDGYTF. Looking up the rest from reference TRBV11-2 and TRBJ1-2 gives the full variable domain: EAGVAQSPRYKIIEKRQSVAFWCNPISGHATLYWYQQILGQGPKLLIQFQNNGVVDDSQLPKDRFSAERLKGVDSTLKIQPAKLEDSAVYLCASSPSGDDGYTFGSGTRLTVV.

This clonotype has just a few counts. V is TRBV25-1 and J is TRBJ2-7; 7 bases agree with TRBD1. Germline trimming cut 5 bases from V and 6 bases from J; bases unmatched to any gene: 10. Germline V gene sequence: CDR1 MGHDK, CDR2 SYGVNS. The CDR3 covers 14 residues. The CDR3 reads CASSQRGGTGEQYF. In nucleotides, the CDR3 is TGTGCCAGCAGTCAAAGAGGGGGCACGGGCGAGCAGTACTTC.

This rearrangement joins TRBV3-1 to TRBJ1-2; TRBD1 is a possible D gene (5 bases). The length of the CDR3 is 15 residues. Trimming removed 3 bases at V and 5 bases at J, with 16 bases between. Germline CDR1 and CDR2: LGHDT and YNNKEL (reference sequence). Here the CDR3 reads CASSQNPGLEYGYTF. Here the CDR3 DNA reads TGTGCCAGCAGCCAGAATCCGGGACTCGAATATGGCTACACCTTC.

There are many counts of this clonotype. CDR3 loop: CAIKTSGNEQFF. The DNA of the CDR3 is TGTGCCATCAAGACTAGCGGGAATGAGCAGTTCTTC. The chain joins TRBV10-3 to TRBJ2-1, with 10 bases aligning to TRBD2. Germline V gives CDR1 ENHRY, CDR2 SYGVKD. The ends lost 7 bases at V and 7 bases at J; junction bases unmatched: 1. CDR3 size: 12 residues.

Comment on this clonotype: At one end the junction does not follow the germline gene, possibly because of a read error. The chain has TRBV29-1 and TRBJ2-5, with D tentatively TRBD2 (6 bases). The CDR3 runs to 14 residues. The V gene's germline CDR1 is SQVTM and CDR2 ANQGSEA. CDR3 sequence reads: CSYYGLAGKEAQYF. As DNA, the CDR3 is TGCAGCTACTACGGACTGGCGGGAAAAGAGGCCCAGTACTTC.